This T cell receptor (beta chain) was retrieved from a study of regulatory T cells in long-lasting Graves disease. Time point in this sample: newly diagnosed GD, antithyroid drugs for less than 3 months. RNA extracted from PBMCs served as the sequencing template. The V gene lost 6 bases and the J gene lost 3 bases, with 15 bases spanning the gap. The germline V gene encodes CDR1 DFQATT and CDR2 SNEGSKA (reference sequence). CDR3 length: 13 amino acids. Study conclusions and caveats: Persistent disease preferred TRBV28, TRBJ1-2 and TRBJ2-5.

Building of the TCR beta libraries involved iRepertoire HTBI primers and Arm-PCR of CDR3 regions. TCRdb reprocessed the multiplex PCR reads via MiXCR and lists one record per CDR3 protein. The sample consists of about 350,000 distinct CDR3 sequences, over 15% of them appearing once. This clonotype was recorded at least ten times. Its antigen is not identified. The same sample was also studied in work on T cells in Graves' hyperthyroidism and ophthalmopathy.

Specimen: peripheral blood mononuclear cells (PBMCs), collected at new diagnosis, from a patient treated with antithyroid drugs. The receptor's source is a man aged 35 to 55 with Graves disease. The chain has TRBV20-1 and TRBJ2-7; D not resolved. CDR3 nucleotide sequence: TGCAGTGCAAGACCCGGTCTTGGCTACGAGCAGTACTTC. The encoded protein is CSARPGLGYEQYF.